The sequence of this T cell receptor (beta chain) was determined in a study of T cell responses to AZD1222 COVID-19 vaccine. General study points: The reported proportion of spike-specific TCRs targeting unmutated variant regions was nearly half. Donor demographics were predominantly white British with a female majority; clonal diversity may be underestimated. Once two AZD1222 doses were given, Spike-specific TCR breadth and depth went up.

Measured with immunoSEQ multiplex PCR; TCRdb has only the in-frame clones, and not every one. Among roughly 150,000 clones listed, roughly nine tenths were seen once. On this clone itself: What it recognizes is unknown.

Researchers grouped second doses given at about 4 or about 12 weeks into one pool. The receptor comes from an adult who received the AZD1222 COVID-19 vaccine. Sequencing was performed on peripheral blood, taken 28 days after the second AZD1222 dose.

The CDR3 spells CASISGTGSSYNEQFF. For the CDR3, the DNA is TGTGCCAGCATTTCGGGGACAGGGAGCTCCTACAATGAGCAGTTCTTC. The rearrangement links TRBV7-9 to TRBJ2-1; 9 bases fit TRBD1. This CDR3 comprises 16 residues. The V and J ends lost 7 bases and 0 bases, in that order; junction bases with no gene match: 7. Per germline, CDR1 SEHNR and CDR2 FQNEAQ (reference sequence). Based on the CDR3 plus reference TRBV7-9 and TRBJ2-1, the full variable domain is DTGVSQNPRHKITKRGQNVTFRCDPISEHNRLYWYRQTLGQGPEFLTYFQNEAQLEKSRLLSDRFSAERPKGSFSTLEIQRTEQGDSAMYLCASISGTGSSYNEQFFGPGTRLTVL.